A single sample gave rise to the 17 T cell receptor beta chains below, sequenced in a study of PD-1 blockade in classical Hodgkin lymphoma. Clones were sequenced by immunoSEQ multiplex PCR, and TCRdb holds only the in-frame ones, with some missing. The sample shows around 50,000 clones, roughly 93% of them seen only once. The sample's time point: newly diagnosed, previously untreated cHL patient sample. What was sequenced was peripheral blood mononuclear cells (PBMCs). The origin of the receptors is a human donor with classical Hodgkin lymphoma.

This chain connects TRBV7-9 to TRBJ1-1; perhaps TRBD1 as D (5 bases). The CDR3 totals 15 residues. Trimming took off 3 bases at V and 5 bases at J, with 16 bases between the two ends. CDR1 is SEHNR and CDR2 is FQNEAQ in the germline V gene (reference sequence). The CDR3 nucleotides are TGTGCCAGCAGCTTCGAAGGGGCAACGGGGACTGAAGCTTTCTTT. As protein: CASSFEGATGTEAFF.

J is TRBJ2-1 and V is TRBV27; D is perhaps TRBD2 (5 bases). V was clipped by 2 bases and J by 8 bases, with 16 bases between them. The V gene's germline CDR1 is MNHEY and CDR2 SMNVEV (reference sequence). CDR3 length: 15 residues. The CDR3 loop is CASSLEGSQIYEQFF. Here the CDR3 DNA reads TGTGCCAGCAGTTTAGAGGGTTCGCAGATATATGAGCAGTTCTTC.

The chain combines TRBV5-1 with TRBJ2-3; no clear D. Trimming left V 0 bases short and J 1 base short, with 9 bases between. Germline CDR1 SGHRS, CDR2 YFSETQ. The CDR3 consists of 15 residues. The chain's CDR3 is CASSLEGSRTDTQYF. In DNA form, the CDR3 reads TGCGCCAGCAGCTTGGAAGGGTCACGCACAGATACGCAGTATTTT.

The chain recombines TRBV6-6 with TRBJ2-7; D gene unclear. Trimming shortened V by 0 bases and J by 7 bases, and 7 bases separated the two germline ends. Germline V gene lookup returns CDR1 MNHNY and CDR2 SVGAGI (reference sequence). CDR3 length: 12 amino acids. CDR3 sequence (DNA): TGTGCCAGCAGTTACTCCTTGCGGGAGCAGTACGTC. Protein product: CASSYSLREQYV.

In its sample, this clone was seen once. This chain connects TRBV2 to TRBJ2-3, with 8 nucleotides matching TRBD2. Trimming took 7 bases from V and 2 from J; bases not matched to a gene: 5. This CDR3 comprises 14 residues. Germline loops: CDR1 SNHLY, CDR2 FYNNEI. The CDR3 nucleotides are TGTGCCAGCATAGCGGGACATTTCACAGATACGCAGTATTTT. Its translation: CASIAGHFTDTQYF.

A single count supports this clone. V usage is TRBV19 and J usage is TRBJ2-5; TRBD2 matches at 16 bases. The CDR3 covers 18 residues. The germline V gene has CDR1 LNHDA and CDR2 SQIVND (reference sequence). V gave up 0 bases and J gave up 2 bases; unmatched junction bases: 3. In nucleotides, the CDR3 is TGTGCCAGTAGTATAGATATGGGACTAGCGGGAGGGCAAGAGACCCAGTACTTC. It codes for CASSIDMGLAGGQETQYF.

The V and J genes are TRBV2 and TRBJ2-1; 8 nucleotides match TRBD2. J gave up 8 bases and V 7 bases, and 10 bases lay outside the gene matches. CDR1 is SNHLY, CDR2 FYNNEI, per germline. There are 14 residues in the CDR3. The CDR3 DNA reads as TGTGCCAGCAAAGGCGGGAGGATTGGCGATGAGCAGTTCTTC. Residues: CASKGGRIGDEQFF. Together with reference TRBV2 and TRBJ2-1, the CDR3 gives the full variable domain: EPEVTQTPSHQVTQMGQEVILRCVPISNHLYFYWYRQILGQKVEFLVSFYNNEISEKSEIFDDQFSVERPDGSNFTLKIRSTKLEDSAMYFCASKGGRIGDEQFFGPGTRLTVL.

The chain carries TRBV5-4 and TRBJ2-1; TRBD2 matches 9 bases. The J segment lost 8 bases and the V segment lost 4 bases, leaving 13 bases of the junction unmatched. This CDR3 has 16 amino acids. The germline V gene has CDR1 SGHNT and CDR2 YYREEE (reference sequence). CDR3 bases: TGTGCCAGCAGCCACGGATCGGGACTAGCTTTCGATGAGCAGTTCTTC. It encodes CASSHGSGLAFDEQFF.

This sequence joins TRBV28 and TRBJ1-2; 12 nucleotides align to TRBD1. Trimming removed 7 bases from V and 4 bases from J; junction bases left unmatched: 7. The CDR3 covers 15 residues. Germline V gene data show CDR1 as MDHEN and CDR2 as SYDVKM. CDR3 nucleotides: TGTGCCAGCAACTCGGGGACAGGGGGCCTCTATGGCTACACCTTC. This gives the protein CASNSGTGGLYGYTF.

V usage is TRBV28 and J usage is TRBJ1-6, with D unclear. The germline V gene encodes CDR1 MDHEN and CDR2 SYDVKM. The CDR3 is 15 residues long. Trimming stripped 3 bases from V and 3 bases from J, with 9 bases between. CDR3 nucleotide sequence: TGTGCCAGCAGTTTTTCCCCTCACTATAATTCACCCCTCCACTTT. Translating it yields CASSFSPHYNSPLHF.

This clone has only one observation. V usage is TRBV2 and J usage is TRBJ1-4; D call uncertain. The CDR3 is 15 amino acids. The germline gives CDR1 SNHLY, CDR2 FYNNEI. V lost 1 base and J lost 8, with 14 bases in between. For the CDR3, the DNA is TGTGCCAGCAGTGAAGGGGTCCAAGGAGGGGAAAAACTGTTTTTT. Translation gives CASSEGVQGGEKLFF. Looking up the rest from reference TRBV2 and TRBJ1-4 gives the full variable domain: EPEVTQTPSHQVTQMGQEVILRCVPISNHLYFYWYRQILGQKVEFLVSFYNNEISEKSEIFDDQFSVERPDGSNFTLKIRSTKLEDSAMYFCASSEGVQGGEKLFFGSGTQLSVL.

The rearrangement joins TRBV10-3 to TRBJ2-7, with 10 bases that match TRBD2. This CDR3 is built from 13 residues. Germline V CDR1 and CDR2: ENHRY, SYGVKD. With 9 bases clipped from V and 4 bases from J, the junction kept 6 bases outside the gene matches. The CDR3 region is CAITGTSAYEQYF. CDR3 bases: TGTGCCATTACCGGGACTAGCGCATACGAGCAGTACTTC.

This clone was seen once. The chain uses TRBV11-2 and TRBJ2-7; D uncertain. This CDR3 has 13 residues. The V and J ends lost 5 bases and 2 bases respectively, with 10 bases between them. CDR1 is SGHAT, CDR2 FQNNGV, per germline. The CDR3 protein is CASSHRSTYEQYF. Here the CDR3 DNA reads TGTGCCAGCAGCCATAGATCTACCTACGAGCAGTACTTC.

The chain uses TRBV11-2 and TRBJ1-2; tentatively, D is TRBD1 (5 bases). Germline V gene sequence: CDR1 SGHAT, CDR2 FQNNGV. V gave up 5 bases and J gave up 5 bases, with 12 bases separating them. This CDR3 is 13 amino acids long. This CDR3 reads CASSPLGTYGYTF. CDR3 in DNA: TGTGCCAGCAGCCCATTGGGGACTTATGGCTACACCTTC.

The chain has TRBV29-1 and TRBJ2-5, with a tentative D call TRBD1 (5 bases). The V gene's germline CDR1 is SQVTM and CDR2 ANQGSEA. This CDR3 has 11 residues. V was cut by 4 bases and J by 4 bases, with 7 bases left in between. The CDR3: CSVVRGETQYF. As DNA, the CDR3 is TGCAGCGTTGTAAGGGGAGAGACCCAGTACTTC.

The chain uses TRBV29-1 and TRBJ1-2; no clear D gene. The ends were cut back, 1 base at V and 7 bases at J, with 10 bases in the middle. The CDR3 has 12 residues. Germline V lookup: CDR1 SQVTM, CDR2 ANQGSEA. CDR3 nucleotides: TGCAGCGTTGAAGTACAAGTGGGTGGCTACACCTTC. Its protein is CSVEVQVGGYTF.

CDR3 sequence: CASSLSAGATRYGYTF. The CDR3 region has the DNA TGTGCCAGCAGTTTATCGGCAGGGGCGACCCGTTATGGCTACACCTTC. The gene calls are TRBV27 and TRBJ1-2, with D possibly matching TRBD1 (6 bases). Germline V lookup: CDR1 MNHEY, CDR2 SMNVEV (reference sequence). The V and J ends lost 0 bases and 5 bases respectively, with 16 bases between them. The CDR3 is made up of 16 amino acids.